One and the same sample provided the 32 T cell receptor beta chains below, sequenced in a study of blood T cell repertoires in COVID-19. TCRdb's copy holds only in-frame clones and misses some; the assay was immunoSEQ multiplex PCR. The data hold approximately 230,000 clones, with roughly nine tenths observed a single time. The sample was PBMCs or T cells enriched from blood (not recorded which). These receptors were taken from a woman in her 30s with acute COVID-19.

This clone has just one count. The rearrangement links TRBV14 to TRBJ2-3, with unresolved D. Trimming left V 2 bases short and J 6 bases short, with 9 bases between. CDR3 length: 13 amino acids. The germline V gene encodes CDR1 SGHDN and CDR2 FVKESK. CDR3 nucleotides: TGTGCCAGCAGCCAAATACTATCCGATACGCAGTATTTT. Translation gives CASSQILSDTQYF.

This chain uses TRBV19 with TRBJ2-7; 9 bases fit TRBD1. Germline-derived CDR1 and CDR2 are LNHDA and SQIVND (reference sequence). This CDR3 has 14 amino acids. V lost 5 bases to trimming and J lost 4 bases; unmatched junction nucleotides: 6. The CDR3 DNA reads as TGTGCCAGTAGTGTCGGGACAGGGCCTTACGAGCAGTACTTC. Encoded protein: CASSVGTGPYEQYF.

V is TRBV7-9 and J is TRBJ1-1; D perhaps matches TRBD1 (5 bases). The CDR3 contains 12 residues. Trimming left V 5 bases short and J 4 bases short, with 8 bases between. Germline lookup yields CDR1 SEHNR and CDR2 FQNEAQ (reference sequence). The CDR3 loop reads CASSLGRTEAFF. CDR3 bases: TGTGCCAGCAGCCTGGGGCGCACTGAAGCTTTCTTT.

This chain connects TRBV3-1 (or the pseudogene TRBV3-2) to TRBJ2-5, with TRBD1 matching over 9 bases. The CDR3 loop spans 15 amino acids. The trim removed 3 bases at V and 5 bases at J, leaving 7 bases unmatched. From germline, CDR1 is LGHDT and CDR2 YNNKEL (reference sequence). This CDR3 reads CASSQPHRGPETQYF. The CDR3 DNA reads as TGTGCCAGCAGCCAGCCACACAGGGGGCCGGAGACCCAGTACTTC.

The chain recombines TRBV27 with TRBJ2-5; a weak D match, TRBD2 (6 bases). This CDR3 has 15 amino acids. The V gene lost 2 bases and the J gene lost 4 bases, with 14 bases spanning the gap. Germline loops: CDR1 MNHEY, CDR2 SMNVEV (reference sequence). The CDR3 region has the DNA TGTGCCAGCAGTTTAGGCGGGATAGGTGGAGAGACCCAGTACTTC. Translating gives CASSLGGIGGETQYF.

This rearrangement joins TRBV5-1 to TRBJ1-2, with D perhaps TRBD1 (6 bases). V shed 3 bases and J shed 0 bases, with 9 bases lying between them. The CDR3 is 14 amino acids. CDR1 and CDR2 (germline): SGHRS, YFSETQ. The CDR3 DNA is TGCGCCAGCAGCTACGGACAGACTAACTATGGCTACACCTTC. The encoded protein is CASSYGQTNYGYTF. Full variable domain (rest looked up from reference TRBV5-1 and TRBJ1-2): KAGVTQTPRYLIKTRGQQVTLSCSPISGHRSVSWYQQTPGQGLQFLFEYFSETQRNKGNFPGRFSGRQFSNSRSEMNVSTLELGDSALYLCASSYGQTNYGYTFGSGTRLTVV.

This clone was counted once. V usage is TRBV19 and J usage is TRBJ2-1; possible D gene TRBD2, 6 bases. The CDR3 has 14 amino acids. The V end was cut by 7 bases, the J end by 4 bases, with 14 bases between. Germline loops: CDR1 LNHDA, CDR2 SQIVND (reference sequence). The DNA of the CDR3 is TGTGCCAGTACCAACCGGGACTTTTACAATGAGCAGTTCTTC. Translated, it gives CASTNRDFYNEQFF. The complete variable domain, with remaining parts taken from reference TRBV19 and TRBJ2-1, reads DGGITQSPKYLFRKEGQNVTLSCEQNLNHDAMYWYRQDPGQGLRLIYYSQIVNDFQKGDIAEGYSVSREKKESFPLTVTSAQKNPTAFYLCASTNRDFYNEQFFGPGTRLTVL.

The chain carries TRBV10-2 and TRBJ2-5; 7 nucleotides align to TRBD2. V dropped 0 bases and J dropped 5; count of bases not matched to a gene: 15. Germline assignment: CDR1 WSHSY and CDR2 SAAADI. The CDR3 runs 18 residues. This CDR3 is CASSESGRGGAVEETQYF. In DNA, the CDR3 is TGCGCCAGCAGTGAGTCGGGGAGGGGTGGGGCAGTGGAGGAGACCCAGTACTTC.

This chain links TRBV5-5 with TRBJ2-5; TRBD2 aligns across 11 bases. J gave up 5 bases and V 5 bases, and 11 bases lay outside the gene matches. The CDR3 runs 16 residues. Germline V gene data show CDR1 as SGHKS and CDR2 as YYEKEE (reference sequence). The CDR3 nucleotides read TGTGCCAGCAGTAATCGAGAGACTAGCGGGACCGAGACCCAGTACTTC. Its translation is CASSNRETSGTETQYF.

This clone has more than one count but fewer than ten. In the same sample, other DNA sequences code for this CDR3. The chain carries TRBV6-5 and TRBJ2-5; D is perhaps TRBD1 (5 bases). This CDR3 is built from 14 residues. Germline CDR1 is MNHEY and CDR2 is SVGAGI. V lost 0 bases and J lost 2, with 7 bases in between. This CDR3 reads CASSYSGAQETQYF. The CDR3 DNA follows: TGTGCCAGCAGTTACTCAGGGGCACAAGAGACCCAGTACTTC.

The chain combines TRBV7-9 with TRBJ2-3; 7 bases are a match to TRBD2. V was pared by 5 bases and J by 8 bases, with 10 bases of the junction left unmatched. The CDR3 is 14 residues long. Germline V gene sequence: CDR1 SEHNR, CDR2 FQNEAQ (reference sequence). Here the CDR3 reads CASSSLAASGTQYF. The DNA for the CDR3 is TGTGCCAGCAGCAGCCTAGCGGCCAGTGGTACGCAGTATTTT. Variable domain in full (rest from reference TRBV7-9 and TRBJ2-3): DTGVSQNPRHKITKRGQNVTFRCDPISEHNRLYWYRQTLGQGPEFLTYFQNEAQLEKSRLLSDRFSAERPKGSFSTLEIQRTEQGDSAMYLCASSSLAASGTQYFGPGTRLTVL.

The rearrangement uses TRBV7-9 and TRBJ1-1; D ambiguous. V shed 5 bases and J shed 3 bases, with 13 bases lying between them. Germline V gene sequence: CDR1 SEHNR, CDR2 FQNEAQ (reference sequence). The CDR3 consists of 14 residues. Here the CDR3 DNA reads TGTGCCAGCAGCCAGTGGGAGGTCCACACTGAAGCTTTCTTT. It yields the protein CASSQWEVHTEAFF.

The chain is built from TRBV28 and TRBJ2-4; a possible D gene is TRBD1 (5 bases). Trimming removed 3 bases from V and 8 bases from J, with 14 bases in between. This CDR3 region has 14 residues. Germline V CDR1 and CDR2: MDHEN, SYDVKM. CDR3 bases: TGTGCCAGCAGTTTCCCTGGGGCGCTGGACATTCAGTACTTC. This codes for CASSFPGALDIQYF.

There are many counts of this clone. The chain has TRBV5-6 and TRBJ2-1; 7 bases line up with TRBD2. Germline V lookup: CDR1 SGHDT, CDR2 YYEEEE. The CDR3 has 14 amino acids. V lost 1 base to trimming and J lost 4 bases; unmatched junction nucleotides: 2. This CDR3 is CASSLYSGYNEQFF. The DNA of the CDR3 is TGTGCCAGCAGCTTGTATAGCGGGTACAATGAGCAGTTCTTC.

Here the CDR3 DNA reads TGTGCCAGCAGCTCCGACAGGGTGTGGGAGCAGTACTTC. This codes for CASSSDRVWEQYF. The chain couples TRBV11-2 to TRBJ2-7, with 7 bases that match TRBD1. Germline V gene data show CDR1 as SGHAT and CDR2 as FQNNGV. J gave up 7 bases and V 4 bases, and 7 bases lay outside the gene matches. The CDR3 is 13 residues long.

The chain is built from TRBV30 and TRBJ1-5; D call uncertain. The CDR3 runs 15 residues. Trimming left V 0 bases short and J 4 bases short, with 13 bases between. Germline V gives CDR1 GTSNPN, CDR2 SVGIG (reference sequence). DNA for the CDR3: TGTGCCTGGAGTGTGTCAGGTCGACGTAATCAGCCCCAGCATTTT. The encoded protein is CAWSVSGRRNQPQHF. The whole variable domain, filled in from reference TRBV30 and TRBJ1-5, reads SQTIHQWPATLVQPVGSPLSLECTVEGTSNPNLYWYRQAAGRGLQLLFYSVGIGQISSEVPQNLSASRPQDRQFILSSKKLLLSDSGFYLCAWSVSGRRNQPQHFGDGTRLSIL.

V gene TRBV27 combines with J gene TRBJ2-7, with D uncertain. Germline lookup yields CDR1 MNHEY and CDR2 SMNVEV (reference sequence). The ends were cut back, 5 bases at V and 11 bases at J, with 28 bases in the middle. The CDR3 is made up of 16 amino acids. In DNA, the CDR3 is TGTGCCAGCAGTGAGTTTAAGAGTCCCTTCCCTACGATGGAGTACTTC. It yields the protein CASSEFKSPFPTMEYF.

The V gene is TRBV7-6, the J gene TRBJ2-7, with D hard to call. CDR1 and CDR2 (germline): SGHVS, FNYEAQ. This CDR3 comprises 12 residues. The germline V and J ends were trimmed by 5 bases and 8 bases, with 13 bases remaining between them. CDR3 region: CASSLNYEKQYF. CDR3 DNA: TGTGCCAGCAGCCTCAACTACGAGAAGCAGTACTTC.

V is TRBV2 and J is TRBJ1-4; D remains ambiguous. From germline, CDR1 is SNHLY and CDR2 FYNNEI. This CDR3 is 13 amino acids long. V was cut by 6 bases and J by 8 bases, with 13 bases left in between. Written as DNA, the CDR3 is TGTGCCAGCAGGCGGCGAAGTGGGGAAAAACTGTTTTTT. Translated, it gives CASRRRSGEKLFF.

V and J are TRBV2 and TRBJ2-7; 8 nucleotides match TRBD1. Germline CDR1 reads SNHLY; CDR2 reads FYNNEI. This CDR3 has 12 amino acids. The junction had 3 bases not matched to a gene; V was cut back by 11 bases and J by 0 bases. As DNA, the CDR3 is TGTGCCGGACAGGGTAGCTCCTACGAGCAGTACTTC. This translates into CAGQGSSYEQYF.

This sequence joins TRBV2 and TRBJ2-5; 9 bases match TRBD1. V lost 6 bases to trimming and J lost 5 bases; unmatched junction nucleotides: 10. Germline lookup yields CDR1 SNHLY and CDR2 FYNNEI. The CDR3 is made up of 15 amino acids. CDR3 residues: CASSSTGTGRETQYF. The CDR3 region has the DNA TGTGCCAGCAGCTCGACCGGGACAGGGAGGGAGACCCAGTACTTC.

The V and J genes are TRBV4-3 and TRBJ2-1; TRBD2 agrees at 9 bases. This CDR3 region has 16 residues. Germline CDR1 and CDR2: LGHNA and YSLEER. V shed 4 bases, J shed 8 bases, and the junction held 12 bases outside the gene matches. The CDR3: CASSPIGSGSLDEQFF. CDR3 DNA: TGCGCCAGCAGCCCCATCGGTAGCGGGAGCCTCGATGAGCAGTTCTTC.

The rearrangement joins TRBV2 to TRBJ2-7; D perhaps matches TRBD1 (6 bases). The CDR3 is made up of 14 amino acids. Germline CDR1 reads SNHLY; CDR2 reads FYNNEI. Trimming took 5 bases from V and 2 from J, leaving 13 bases between them. CDR3 in amino acids: CASSPNRETYEQYF. The CDR3 DNA sequence: TGTGCCAGCAGTCCGAACAGGGAGACCTACGAGCAGTACTTC.

V gene TRBV19 combines with J gene TRBJ2-7; a weak D match, TRBD1 (6 bases). The ends were cut back, 6 bases at V and 3 bases at J, with 12 bases in the middle. This CDR3 comprises 13 residues. CDR1 and CDR2 from the germline V gene are LNHDA and SQIVND (reference sequence). The CDR3 DNA sequence: TGTGCCAGTAGGGGGAGAGGGGGCTACGAGCAGTACTTC. Translating gives CASRGRGGYEQYF.

This clone has a handful of counts. CDR3 coding DNA: TGTGCCAGCAGGCCCGCGGGGTACGGCACAGATACGCAGTATTTT. Translated, it gives CASRPAGYGTDTQYF. The V and J genes are TRBV27 and TRBJ2-3; the D gene is possibly TRBD2 (6 bases). This CDR3 is built from 15 residues. CDR1 is MNHEY and CDR2 is SMNVEV in the germline V gene (reference sequence). V was pared by 6 bases and J by 1 base, with 14 bases between.

This chain uses TRBV27 with TRBJ2-7; 10 bases fit TRBD2. The CDR3 contains 17 residues. The V gene's germline CDR1 is MNHEY and CDR2 SMNVEV (reference sequence). V lost 4 bases and J lost 3; bases outside the gene matches: 12. CDR3 DNA: TGTGCCAGCAGTTCCTTAAGGTCACTAGCGGGAATCTACGAGCAGTACTTC. Translated, it gives CASSSLRSLAGIYEQYF.

This chain links TRBV5-4 with TRBJ1-2; 7 bases agree with TRBD1. Germline V CDR1 and CDR2: SGHNT, YYREEE (reference sequence). J lost 4 bases, V lost 4 bases, and 10 bases had no gene match. The CDR3 has 15 amino acids. CDR3 DNA: TGTGCCAGCAGCGTGGGACAGACTTCCGCCTATGGCTACACCTTC. Its protein is CASSVGQTSAYGYTF.

This chain joins TRBV19 and TRBJ1-1; D unresolved. This CDR3 is 15 amino acids long. V lost 6 bases to trimming and J lost 0 bases, with 14 bases between them. The V gene's germline CDR1 is LNHDA and CDR2 SQIVND (reference sequence). The CDR3 sequence is CASRGRKGMNTEAFF. As DNA, the CDR3 is TGTGCCAGTAGAGGGAGAAAAGGAATGAACACTGAAGCTTTCTTT.

V gene TRBV19 combines with J gene TRBJ1-1, with 8 bases that match TRBD1. Looked up from germline, CDR1 is LNHDA and CDR2 is SQIVND (reference sequence). With V trimmed by 3 bases and J by 7 bases, 10 bases remained unmatched. The CDR3 totals 15 residues. This chain's CDR3 is CASSILTRGQGEAFF. In DNA form, the CDR3 reads TGTGCCAGTAGTATTCTCACCAGGGGGCAGGGTGAAGCTTTCTTT.

The chain couples TRBV6-9 to TRBJ2-2; 9 positions match TRBD1. The CDR3 length is 17 residues. CDR1 and CDR2 (germline): MNHGY, SVAAGI. Trimming cost V 6 bases and J 3 bases; bases outside gene matches: 11. CDR3 residues: CASRSLTGGAYTGELFF. For the CDR3, the DNA is TGTGCCAGCAGGTCTCTTACAGGGGGCGCATACACCGGGGAGCTGTTTTTT.

This chain uses TRBV27 with TRBJ2-1, with 11 bases aligning to TRBD2. The CDR3 contains 15 residues. V shed 6 bases and J 1 base; nucleotides not matched to a gene: 2. The V gene's germline CDR1 is MNHEY and CDR2 SMNVEV (reference sequence). Written as DNA, the CDR3 is TGTGCCAGCAGCGTAGCGGGGGGGTCCTACAATGAGCAGTTCTTC. This sequence encodes CASSVAGGSYNEQFF.

The rearrangement uses TRBV19 and TRBJ1-4; possibly TRBD1 for D (5 bases). The germline V gene encodes CDR1 LNHDA and CDR2 SQIVND (reference sequence). Deletions cut 7 bases from V and 5 bases from J, with 20 bases between. The CDR3 is made up of 16 amino acids. The DNA of the CDR3 is TGTGCCAGTACCTCCCCGGGGGGACGTTTGAATGAAAAACTGTTTTTT. Translation gives CASTSPGGRLNEKLFF.